One sample yielded the 19 T cell receptor beta chains listed below, sequenced in a study of cytomegalovirus exposure and HLA in healthy donors. 13 Jbeta primers and 60 Vbeta primers were used for the PCR. This table comes from immunoSEQ multiplex PCR, and its TCRdb copy is limited to in-frame clones, with some not included. This table holds 160,000 or so clones, around 83% found once. The material sequenced was PBMCs. Receptors were obtained from a man in his forties or fifties in good health and CMV-seropositive.

The V call is TRBV11-3, the J call TRBJ2-1; TRBD2 might be the D (7 bases). Germline V gives CDR1 SGHNT, CDR2 YENEEA. This CDR3 is 12 amino acids long. V lost 6 bases to trimming and J lost 7 bases, with 10 bases between them. The CDR3 coding sequence is TGTGCCAGCAGAAAGGGGGGGAATGAGCAGTTCTTC. Translating it yields CASRKGGNEQFF.

CDR3 sequence (DNA): TGTGCCAGCAGCCCGAGGACAGGGAGCTCTGGAAACACCATATATTTT. Amino acid sequence: CASSPRTGSSGNTIYF. The J gene is TRBJ1-3, the V gene TRBV9; TRBD1 matches 8 bases. Losses at the gene ends were 4 bases for V and 0 bases for J; bases not matched to a gene: 6. Germline CDR1 SGDLS, CDR2 YYNGEE. The CDR3 contains 16 residues.

This chain uses TRBV30 with TRBJ2-5, with a tentative D call TRBD2 (7 bases). In germline, CDR1 is GTSNPN, CDR2 SVGIG (reference sequence). CDR3 length: 15 residues. V lost 1 base and J lost 11, with 23 bases in between. The CDR3 here is CAWSAILGQGREQYF. The DNA for the CDR3 is TGTGCCTGGAGTGCCATCTTAGGGCAGGGGAGGGAGCAGTACTTC.

CDR3 nucleotides: TGTGCCATCAGTGAGGGACTAGCACAAGAGACCCAGTACTTC. This translates into CAISEGLAQETQYF. The chain joins TRBV10-3 to TRBJ2-5, with 8 bases matching TRBD2. Unmatched junction bases numbered 1, after V lost 2 bases and J lost 2 bases. The CDR3 runs 14 residues. CDR1 ENHRY and CDR2 SYGVKD come from the germline V gene.

This clone was picked up one time. The chain combines TRBV6-1 with TRBJ1-6; the D is unclear. Germline-derived CDR1 and CDR2 are MNHNS and SASEGT. Deletions cut 5 bases from V and 6 bases from J, with 14 bases between. The CDR3 is made up of 15 amino acids. The DNA of the CDR3 is TGTGCCAGCAGTCCCCGGCGGTACATTAATTCACCCCTCCACTTT. It is translated as CASSPRRYINSPLHF.

This sequence joins TRBV7-9 and TRBJ1-6, with D possibly TRBD1 on 5 matching bases. This CDR3 has 17 residues. The germline gives CDR1 SEHNR, CDR2 FQNEAQ (reference sequence). Trimming took off 1 base at V and 10 bases at J, with 20 bases between the two ends. The CDR3, as DNA: TGTGCCAGCAGCTTAGGTAAAGACAGACCTCTATCCTCACCCCTCCACTTT. Translated: CASSLGKDRPLSSPLHF.

This clone was seen more than once but under ten times. The V and J genes are TRBV5-4 and TRBJ1-2; D is perhaps TRBD1 (5 bases). Between the trimmed V and J ends, which lost 4 bases and 7 bases, there was a span of 11 bases. Germline CDR1 and CDR2: SGHNT and YYREEE (reference sequence). The CDR3 has 12 amino acids. For the CDR3, the DNA is TGTGCCAGCAGCGGCAGGGTGGGTGGCTACACCTTC. Encoded protein: CASSGRVGGYTF.

The chain links TRBV9 to TRBJ2-5; possible D gene TRBD2, 6 bases. Trimming cost V 3 bases and J 11 bases, with 14 bases left between them. This CDR3 contains 12 residues. Germline V CDR1 and CDR2: SGDLS, YYNGEE. The CDR3 DNA sequence: TGTGCCAGCAGCGCAGGACCGGGGGAGCAGTACTTC. It is translated as CASSAGPGEQYF. Combining the CDR3 with reference TRBV9 and TRBJ2-5 gives the whole variable domain DSGVTQTPKHLITATGQRVTLRCSPRSGDLSVYWYQQSLDQGLQFLIQYYNGEERAKGNILERFSAQQFPDLHSELNLSSLELGDSALYFCASSAGPGEQYFGPGTRLLVL.

The chain uses TRBV9 and TRBJ2-7; no clear D. The CDR3 is made up of 15 amino acids. V was shortened by 0 bases and J by 1 base, with 11 bases between the two germline ends. The germline CDR1 and CDR2 sequences are SGDLS and YYNGEE. CDR3 loop: CASSVGGEVSYEQYF. The CDR3 DNA reads as TGTGCCAGCAGCGTAGGAGGAGAAGTTTCCTACGAGCAGTACTTC. Full variable domain (remainder filled in from reference TRBV9 and TRBJ2-7): DSGVTQTPKHLITATGQRVTLRCSPRSGDLSVYWYQQSLDQGLQFLIQYYNGEERAKGNILERFSAQQFPDLHSELNLSSLELGDSALYFCASSVGGEVSYEQYFGPGTRLTVT.

This clone was detected only once. The chain recombines TRBV10-3 with TRBJ2-7; 11 nucleotides line up with TRBD1. The CDR3 is 15 residues long. Germline V gene data show CDR1 as ENHRY and CDR2 as SYGVKD. V lost 4 bases and J lost 3; bases outside the gene matches: 5. CDR3 loop: CAISARTGGNYEQYF. For the CDR3, the DNA is TGTGCCATCAGTGCCCGGACAGGGGGCAACTACGAGCAGTACTTC.

This clone appeared a few times. This chain connects TRBV27 to TRBJ2-1; the match to TRBD2 covers 8 bases. V lost 2 bases to trimming and J lost 8 bases; unmatched junction nucleotides: 8. This CDR3 comprises 15 residues. The germline CDR1 and CDR2 sequences are MNHEY and SMNVEV (reference sequence). CDR3 nucleotide sequence: TGTGCCAGCAGTTTAGGAGCGGGAGAAGGGGATGAGCAGTTCTTC. Translation: CASSLGAGEGDEQFF.

The CDR3 nucleotides read TGTGCCAGCAGTTCCACAGGGTTCGGGGCCAAAAACATTCAGTACTTC. Translation: CASSSTGFGAKNIQYF. The rearrangement links TRBV5-4 to TRBJ2-4; possibly TRBD1 for D (6 bases). Trimming took off 5 bases at V and 1 base at J, with 16 bases between the two ends. The CDR3 loop spans 16 amino acids. From germline, CDR1 is SGHNT and CDR2 YYREEE (reference sequence).

This clone was seen only a few times. This chain connects TRBV6-5 to TRBJ1-1; D ambiguous. Germline loops: CDR1 MNHEY, CDR2 SVGAGI. V lost 4 bases, J lost 3 bases, and 6 bases lay in between. The CDR3 totals 12 residues. CDR3 DNA: TGTGCCAGCAGTTCTTTCGACACTGAAGCTTTCTTT. Its protein is CASSSFDTEAFF.

This clone was recorded a few times. The chain is built from TRBV6-1 and TRBJ2-4; D is undetermined. This CDR3 contains 14 residues. With 8 bases removed from V and 0 bases from J, the gap between germline ends came to 11 bases. In germline, CDR1 is MNHNS, CDR2 SASEGT. The CDR3 here is CASDRSGAKNIQYF. For the CDR3, the DNA is TGTGCCAGCGATCGCTCGGGAGCCAAAAACATTCAGTACTTC.

A single count supports this clone. The V call is TRBV28, the J call TRBJ1-5; the D gene is possibly TRBD1 (5 bases). The CDR3 is 17 amino acids. Trimming cost V 5 bases and J 9 bases, with 26 bases left between them. Germline CDR1 MDHEN, CDR2 SYDVKM. In DNA, the CDR3 is TGTGCCAGCAGTCACTATGCCCCGTTTAGGGGCCAAAGGCCCCAGCATTTT. Encoded protein: CASSHYAPFRGQRPQHF.

The chain is built from TRBV5-4 and TRBJ2-1, with D possibly being TRBD2 (7 bases). CDR3 size: 12 residues. Between the trimmed V and J ends, which lost 7 bases and 9 bases, there was a span of 14 bases. Germline CDR1 reads SGHNT; CDR2 reads YYREEE (reference sequence). CDR3 sequence (DNA): TGTGCCAGCTTGGGGGGGCTGGGTGAGCAGTTCTTC. Its translation: CASLGGLGEQFF.

The chain employs TRBV30 and TRBJ2-5; D is undetermined. CDR1 and CDR2 (germline): GTSNPN, SVGIG (reference sequence). V lost 0 bases and J lost 2, with 10 bases in between. The CDR3 sequence is 14 residues long. The DNA of the CDR3 is TGTGCCTGGAGTGTACGAGGCGGACAAGAGACCCAGTACTTC. Its translation: CAWSVRGGQETQYF. The full variable domain, completed using reference TRBV30 and TRBJ2-5, is SQTIHQWPATLVQPVGSPLSLECTVEGTSNPNLYWYRQAAGRGLQLLFYSVGIGQISSEVPQNLSASRPQDRQFILSSKKLLLSDSGFYLCAWSVRGGQETQYFGPGTRLLVL.

The V call is TRBV27, the J call TRBJ2-2, with 7 bases lining up with TRBD1. Germline trimming cut 3 bases from V and 5 bases from J; bases unmatched to any gene: 6. Germline assignment: CDR1 MNHEY and CDR2 SMNVEV (reference sequence). The CDR3 runs 15 residues. The CDR3 DNA is TGTGCCAGCAGTTTCCAAACAGGGGTTACCGGGGAGCTGTTTTTT. It yields the protein CASSFQTGVTGELFF.

The V and J genes are TRBV2 and TRBJ2-1; 13 bases match TRBD2. This CDR3 is 17 amino acids long. CDR1 and CDR2 from the germline V gene are SNHLY and FYNNEI. V shed 5 bases, J shed 0 bases, and the junction held 4 bases outside the gene matches. The CDR3 spells CASSPRTSGGSYNEQFF. The CDR3 bases are TGTGCCAGCAGTCCAAGGACTAGCGGGGGCTCCTACAATGAGCAGTTCTTC.